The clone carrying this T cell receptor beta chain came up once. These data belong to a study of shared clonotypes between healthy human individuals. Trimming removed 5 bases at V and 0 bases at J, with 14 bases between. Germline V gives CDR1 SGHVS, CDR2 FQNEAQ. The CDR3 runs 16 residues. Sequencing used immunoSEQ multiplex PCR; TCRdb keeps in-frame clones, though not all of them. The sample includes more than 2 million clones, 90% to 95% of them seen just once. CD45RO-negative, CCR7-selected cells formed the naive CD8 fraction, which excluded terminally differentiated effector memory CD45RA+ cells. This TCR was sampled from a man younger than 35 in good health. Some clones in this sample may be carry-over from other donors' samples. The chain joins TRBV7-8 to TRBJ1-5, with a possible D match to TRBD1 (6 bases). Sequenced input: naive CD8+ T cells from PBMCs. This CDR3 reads CASSQGTPYSNQPQHF. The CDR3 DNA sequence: TGTGCCAGCAGCCAAGGGACACCATATAGCAATCAGCCCCAGCATTTT. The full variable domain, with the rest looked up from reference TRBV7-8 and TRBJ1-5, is GAGVSQSPRYKVAKRGQDVALRCDPISGHVSLFWYQQALGQGPEFLTYFQNEAQLDKSGLPSDRFFAERPEGSVSTLKIQRTQQEDSAVYLCASSQGTPYSNQPQHFGDGTRLSIL.